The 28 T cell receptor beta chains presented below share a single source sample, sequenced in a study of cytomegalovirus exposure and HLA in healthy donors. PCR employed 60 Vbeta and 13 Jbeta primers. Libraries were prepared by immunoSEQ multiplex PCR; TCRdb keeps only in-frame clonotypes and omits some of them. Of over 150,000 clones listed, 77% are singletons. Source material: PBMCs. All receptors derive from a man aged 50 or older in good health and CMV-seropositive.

The CDR3 DNA is TGTGCCAGCAGCTCCCCAACCTACGAGCAGTACTTC. Translating it yields CASSSPTYEQYF. The V call is TRBV7-9, the J call TRBJ2-7; unclear D gene. Trimming took 4 bases from V and 2 from J, leaving 6 bases between them. This CDR3 spans 12 amino acids. Germline CDR1 and CDR2: SEHNR and FQNEAQ (reference sequence).

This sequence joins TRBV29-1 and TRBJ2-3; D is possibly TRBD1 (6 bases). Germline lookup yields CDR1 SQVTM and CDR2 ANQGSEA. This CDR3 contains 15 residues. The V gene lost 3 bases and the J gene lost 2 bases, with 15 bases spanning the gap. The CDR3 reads CSVDRDTHSTDTQYF. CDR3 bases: TGCAGCGTTGACAGGGACACGCATTCCACAGATACGCAGTATTTT.

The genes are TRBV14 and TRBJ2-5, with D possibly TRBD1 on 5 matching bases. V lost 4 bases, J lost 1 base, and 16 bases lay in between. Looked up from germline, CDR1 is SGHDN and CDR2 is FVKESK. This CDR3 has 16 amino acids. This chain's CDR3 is CASSRPATVSQETQYF. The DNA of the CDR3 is TGTGCCAGCAGCCGACCCGCGACAGTATCCCAAGAGACCCAGTACTTC.

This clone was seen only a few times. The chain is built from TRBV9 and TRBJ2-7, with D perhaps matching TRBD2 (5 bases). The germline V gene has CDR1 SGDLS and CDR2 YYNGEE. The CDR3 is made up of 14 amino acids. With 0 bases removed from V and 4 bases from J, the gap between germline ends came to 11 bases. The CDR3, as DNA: TGTGCCAGCAGCGTAGGAGGGTCGCAGTACGAGCAGTACTTC. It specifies CASSVGGSQYEQYF.

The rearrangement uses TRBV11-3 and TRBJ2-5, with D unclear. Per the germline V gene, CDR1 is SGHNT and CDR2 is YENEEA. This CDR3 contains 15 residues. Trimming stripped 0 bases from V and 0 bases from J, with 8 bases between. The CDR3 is CASSLDPSYQETQYF. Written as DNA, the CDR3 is TGTGCCAGCAGCTTAGATCCCTCGTACCAAGAGACCCAGTACTTC. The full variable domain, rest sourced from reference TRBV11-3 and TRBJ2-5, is EAGVVQSPRYKIIEKKQPVAFWCNPISGHNTLYWYLQNLGQGPELLIRYENEEAVDDSQLPKDRFSAERLKGVDSTLKIQPAELGDSAVYLCASSLDPSYQETQYFGPGTRLLVL.

The CDR3 bases are TGTGCCAGCAGCTTGGGGGACCCGGGGGTTTATGGCTACACCTTC. As protein: CASSLGDPGVYGYTF. The chain couples TRBV7-6 to TRBJ1-2; D might be TRBD1 (5 bases). The CDR3 is 15 residues long. The germline V gene encodes CDR1 SGHVS and CDR2 FNYEAQ. V dropped 3 bases and J dropped 5 bases, with 16 bases sitting between them.

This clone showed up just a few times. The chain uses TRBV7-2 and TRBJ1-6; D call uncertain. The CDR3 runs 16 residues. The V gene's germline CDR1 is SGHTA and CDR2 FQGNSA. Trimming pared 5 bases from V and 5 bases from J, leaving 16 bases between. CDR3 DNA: TGTGCCAGCAGCCCAGAACGGGTGGAGAATAATTCACCCCTCCACTTT. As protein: CASSPERVENNSPLHF.

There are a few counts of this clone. For the CDR3, the DNA is TGTGCCAGCAGCACCGGGACAGAAAGCTCCTACGAGCAGTACTTC. Its translation is CASSTGTESSYEQYF. The rearrangement joins TRBV11-2 to TRBJ2-7; TRBD1 matches 7 bases. Germline trimming cut 5 bases from V and 0 bases from J; bases unmatched to any gene: 7. The V gene's germline CDR1 is SGHAT and CDR2 FQNNGV. There are 15 residues in the CDR3.

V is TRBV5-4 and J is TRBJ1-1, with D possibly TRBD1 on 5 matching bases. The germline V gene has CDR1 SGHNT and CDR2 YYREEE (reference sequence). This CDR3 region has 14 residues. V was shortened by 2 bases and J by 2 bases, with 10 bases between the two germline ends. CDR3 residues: CASSFSGTNTEAFF. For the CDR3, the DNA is TGTGCCAGCAGCTTTTCCGGGACTAACACTGAAGCTTTCTTT.

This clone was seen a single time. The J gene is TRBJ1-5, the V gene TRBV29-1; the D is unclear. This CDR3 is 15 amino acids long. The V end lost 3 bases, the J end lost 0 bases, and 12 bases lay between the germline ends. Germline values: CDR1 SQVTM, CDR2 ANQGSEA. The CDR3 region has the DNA TGCAGCGTTGAGTGTGGAGCAGATAGCAATCAGCCCCAGCATTTT. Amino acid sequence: CSVECGADSNQPQHF.

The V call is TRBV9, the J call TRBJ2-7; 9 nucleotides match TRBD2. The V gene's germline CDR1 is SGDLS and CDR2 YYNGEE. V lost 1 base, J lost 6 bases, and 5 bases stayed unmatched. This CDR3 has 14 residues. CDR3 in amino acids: CASSVSGGPSEQYF. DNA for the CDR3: TGTGCCAGCAGCGTAAGCGGGGGGCCCTCCGAGCAGTACTTC.

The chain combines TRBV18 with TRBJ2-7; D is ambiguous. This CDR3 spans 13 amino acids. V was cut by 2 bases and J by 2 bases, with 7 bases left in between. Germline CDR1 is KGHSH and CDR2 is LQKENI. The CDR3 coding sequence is TGTGCCAGCTCACCATTGGAGACCTACGAGCAGTACTTC. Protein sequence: CASSPLETYEQYF. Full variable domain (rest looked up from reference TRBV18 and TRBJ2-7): NAGVMQNPRHLVRRRGQEARLRCSPMKGHSHVYWYRQLPEEGLKFMVYLQKENIIDESGMPKERFSAEFPKEGPSILRIQQVVRGDSAAYFCASSPLETYEQYFGPGTRLTVT.

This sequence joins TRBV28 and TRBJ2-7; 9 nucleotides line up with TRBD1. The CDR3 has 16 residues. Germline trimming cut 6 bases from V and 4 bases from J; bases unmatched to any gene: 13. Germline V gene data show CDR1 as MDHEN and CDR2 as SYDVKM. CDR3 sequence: CASSQTPGQGLYEQYF. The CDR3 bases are TGTGCCAGCAGCCAAACCCCGGGACAGGGTTTGTACGAGCAGTACTTC. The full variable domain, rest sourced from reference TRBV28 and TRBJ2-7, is DVKVTQSSRYLVKRTGEKVFLECVQDMDHENMFWYRQDPGLGLRLIYFSYDVKMKEKGDIPEGYSVSREKKERFSLILESASTNQTSMYLCASSQTPGQGLYEQYFGPGTRLTVT.

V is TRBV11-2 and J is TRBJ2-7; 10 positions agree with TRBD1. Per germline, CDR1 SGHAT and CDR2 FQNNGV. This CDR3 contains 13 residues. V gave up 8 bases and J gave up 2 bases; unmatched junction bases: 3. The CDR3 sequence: CASQGTGAYEQYF. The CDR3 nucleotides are TGTGCCAGCCAAGGGACAGGGGCCTACGAGCAGTACTTC. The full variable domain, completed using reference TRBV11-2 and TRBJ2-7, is EAGVAQSPRYKIIEKRQSVAFWCNPISGHATLYWYQQILGQGPKLLIQFQNNGVVDDSQLPKDRFSAERLKGVDSTLKIQPAKLEDSAVYLCASQGTGAYEQYFGPGTRLTVT.

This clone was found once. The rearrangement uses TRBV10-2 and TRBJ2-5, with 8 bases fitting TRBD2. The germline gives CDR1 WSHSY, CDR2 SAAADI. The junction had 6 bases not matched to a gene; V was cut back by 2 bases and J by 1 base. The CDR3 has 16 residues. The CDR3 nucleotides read TGCGCCAGCAGTGAGCCCCTACTAGCGGCCCAAGAGACCCAGTACTTC. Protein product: CASSEPLLAAQETQYF.

The CDR3 protein is CASSDSGTGSGNTIYF. DNA of the CDR3: TGTGCCAGCTCAGATTCCGGGACAGGCTCTGGAAACACCATATATTTT. J is TRBJ1-3 and V is TRBV18, with 8 bases fitting TRBD1. The CDR3 is 16 residues long. The V gene's germline CDR1 is KGHSH and CDR2 LQKENI. Trimming removed 5 bases from V and 0 bases from J; junction bases left unmatched: 6.

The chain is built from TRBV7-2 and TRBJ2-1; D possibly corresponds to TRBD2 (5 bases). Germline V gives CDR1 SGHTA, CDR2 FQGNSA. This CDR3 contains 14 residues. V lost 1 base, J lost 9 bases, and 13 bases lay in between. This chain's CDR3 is CASSLVLDRGEQFF. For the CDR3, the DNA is TGTGCCAGCAGCTTAGTTCTAGATCGGGGTGAGCAGTTCTTC.

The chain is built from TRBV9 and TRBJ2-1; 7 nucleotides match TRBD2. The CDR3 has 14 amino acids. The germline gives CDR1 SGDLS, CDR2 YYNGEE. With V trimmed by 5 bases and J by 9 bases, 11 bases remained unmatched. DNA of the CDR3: TGTGCCAGCAGTGAGGGCCTTAGCGGGTTTGAGCAGTTCTTC. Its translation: CASSEGLSGFEQFF.

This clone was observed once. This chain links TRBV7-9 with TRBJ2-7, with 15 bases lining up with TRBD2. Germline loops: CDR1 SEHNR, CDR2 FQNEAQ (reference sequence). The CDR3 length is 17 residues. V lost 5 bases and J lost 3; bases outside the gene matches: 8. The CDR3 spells CASSPPGTSGGRYEQYF. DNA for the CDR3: TGTGCCAGCAGCCCCCCCGGGACTAGCGGGGGGCGCTACGAGCAGTACTTC.

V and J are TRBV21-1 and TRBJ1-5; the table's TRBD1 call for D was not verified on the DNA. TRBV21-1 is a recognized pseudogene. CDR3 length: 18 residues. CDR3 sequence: CASTRGRGRTHVFWPQHF. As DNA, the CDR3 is TGTGCCAGCACCCGGGGCAGGGGGCGGACCCATGTCTTTTGGCCCCAGCATTTT.

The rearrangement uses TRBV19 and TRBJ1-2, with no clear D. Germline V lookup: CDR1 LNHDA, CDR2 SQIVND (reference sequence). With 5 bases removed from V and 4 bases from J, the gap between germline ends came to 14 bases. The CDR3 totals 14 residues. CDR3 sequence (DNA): TGTGCCAGTAGTCCAACATCTCTTGGCTATGGCTACACCTTC. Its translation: CASSPTSLGYGYTF.

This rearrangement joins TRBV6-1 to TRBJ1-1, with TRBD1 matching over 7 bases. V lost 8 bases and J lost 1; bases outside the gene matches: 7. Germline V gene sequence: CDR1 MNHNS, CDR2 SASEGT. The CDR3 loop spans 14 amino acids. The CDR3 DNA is TGTGCCAGCCGAATGCAGGGGGGGAACACTGAAGCTTTCTTT. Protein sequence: CASRMQGGNTEAFF.

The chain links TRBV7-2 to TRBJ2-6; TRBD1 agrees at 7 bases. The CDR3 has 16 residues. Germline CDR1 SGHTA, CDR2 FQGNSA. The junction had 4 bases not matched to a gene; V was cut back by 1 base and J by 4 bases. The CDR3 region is CASSLEGASGANVLTF. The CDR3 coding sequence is TGTGCCAGCAGCTTAGAGGGGGCAAGCGGGGCCAACGTCCTGACTTTC.

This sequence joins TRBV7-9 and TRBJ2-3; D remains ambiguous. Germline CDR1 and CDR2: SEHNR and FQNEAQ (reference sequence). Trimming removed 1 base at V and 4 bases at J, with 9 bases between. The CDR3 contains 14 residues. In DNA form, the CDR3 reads TGTGCCAGCAGCTTAGGGCTAGTTTCAGATACGCAGTATTTT. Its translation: CASSLGLVSDTQYF.

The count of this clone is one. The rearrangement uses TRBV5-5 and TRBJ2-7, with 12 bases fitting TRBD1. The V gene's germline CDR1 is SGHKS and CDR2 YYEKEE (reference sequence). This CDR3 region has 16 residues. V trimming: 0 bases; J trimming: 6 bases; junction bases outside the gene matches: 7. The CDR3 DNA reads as TGTGCCAGCAGCTTGGGGGCGGGACAGGGGGCGGTCGAGCAGTACTTC. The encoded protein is CASSLGAGQGAVEQYF.

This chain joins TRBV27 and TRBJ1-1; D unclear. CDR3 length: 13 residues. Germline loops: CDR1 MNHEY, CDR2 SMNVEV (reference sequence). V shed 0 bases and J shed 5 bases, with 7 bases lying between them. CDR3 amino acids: CASSLSRETEAFF. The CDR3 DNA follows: TGTGCCAGCAGTTTATCCCGGGAAACTGAAGCTTTCTTT.

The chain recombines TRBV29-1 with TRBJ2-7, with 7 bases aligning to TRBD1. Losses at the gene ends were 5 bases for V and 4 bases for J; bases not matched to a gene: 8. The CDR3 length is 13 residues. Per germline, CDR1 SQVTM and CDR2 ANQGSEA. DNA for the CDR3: TGCAGCGTTAGGAGACAGGGACGTTACGAGCAGTACTTC. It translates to CSVRRQGRYEQYF.

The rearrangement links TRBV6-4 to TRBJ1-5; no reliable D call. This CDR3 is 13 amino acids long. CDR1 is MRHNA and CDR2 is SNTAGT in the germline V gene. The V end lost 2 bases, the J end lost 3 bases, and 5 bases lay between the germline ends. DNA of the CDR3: TGTGCCAGCAGTGACACAGTCAATCAGCCCCAGCATTTT. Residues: CASSDTVNQPQHF.